What follows is one T cell receptor (beta chain) and its context. What it binds is not known. This record comes from a study of beta chain features in type 1 diabetes. cDNA synthesis used the whole RNA isolate, giving expressed TCRB sequences. Deep immunoSEQ sequencing covered naive, central memory and regulatory T cell samples. Libraries were prepared by immunoSEQ multiplex PCR; TCRdb keeps only in-frame clonotypes and omits some of them. The table lists approximately 380,000 clones, about 15% of them singletons. Whole-study results and caveats: Type 1 diabetes patients showed fewer insertions and more deletions at VDJ junctions. There was no resolution here of whether HLA type influences TCRB rearrangement.

Trimming took off 2 bases at V and 0 bases at J, with 9 bases between the two ends. The germline gives CDR1 SGDLS, CDR2 YYNGEE. This CDR3 has 14 amino acids. The clonotype originates from a woman between 18 and 29 years old in good health. The chain uses TRBV9 and TRBJ2-7; tentative D call: TRBD1 (5 bases). Material: naive CD4+ T cells from blood. The DNA of the CDR3 is TGTGCCAGCAGCGTTACAGGAGACTCCTACGAGCAGTACTTC. This translates into CASSVTGDSYEQYF.